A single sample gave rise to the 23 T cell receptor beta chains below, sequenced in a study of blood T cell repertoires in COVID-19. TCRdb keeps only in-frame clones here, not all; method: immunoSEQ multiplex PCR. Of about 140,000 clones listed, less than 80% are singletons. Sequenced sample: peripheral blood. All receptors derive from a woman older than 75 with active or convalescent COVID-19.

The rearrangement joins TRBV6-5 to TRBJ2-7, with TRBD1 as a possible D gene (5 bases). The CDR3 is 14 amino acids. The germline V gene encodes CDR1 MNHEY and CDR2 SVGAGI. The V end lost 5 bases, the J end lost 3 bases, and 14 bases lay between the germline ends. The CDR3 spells CASSLRQSLYEQYF. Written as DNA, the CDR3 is TGTGCCAGCAGTCTGCGACAGAGCCTCTACGAGCAGTACTTC.

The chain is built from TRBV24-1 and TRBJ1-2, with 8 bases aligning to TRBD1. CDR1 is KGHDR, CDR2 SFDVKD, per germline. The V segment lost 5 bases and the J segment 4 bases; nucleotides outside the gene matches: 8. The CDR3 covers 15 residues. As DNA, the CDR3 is TGTGCCACCAGTGCTAGCGACAGGGGCCCCTATGGCTACACCTTC. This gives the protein CATSASDRGPYGYTF.

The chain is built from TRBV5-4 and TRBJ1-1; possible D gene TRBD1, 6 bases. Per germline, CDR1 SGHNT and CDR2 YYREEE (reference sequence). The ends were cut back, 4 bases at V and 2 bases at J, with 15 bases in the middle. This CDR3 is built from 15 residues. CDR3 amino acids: CASSPEGQKNTEAFF. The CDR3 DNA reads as TGTGCCAGCAGCCCGGAAGGACAGAAAAACACTGAAGCTTTCTTT.

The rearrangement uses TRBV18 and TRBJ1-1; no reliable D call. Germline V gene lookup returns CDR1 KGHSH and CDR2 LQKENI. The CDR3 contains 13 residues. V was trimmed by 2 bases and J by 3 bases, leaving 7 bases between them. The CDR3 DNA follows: TGTGCCAGCTCACCAGGGCGGGACACTGAAGCTTTCTTT. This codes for CASSPGRDTEAFF. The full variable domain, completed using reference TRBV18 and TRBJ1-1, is NAGVMQNPRHLVRRRGQEARLRCSPMKGHSHVYWYRQLPEEGLKFMVYLQKENIIDESGMPKERFSAEFPKEGPSILRIQQVVRGDSAAYFCASSPGRDTEAFFGQGTRLTVV.

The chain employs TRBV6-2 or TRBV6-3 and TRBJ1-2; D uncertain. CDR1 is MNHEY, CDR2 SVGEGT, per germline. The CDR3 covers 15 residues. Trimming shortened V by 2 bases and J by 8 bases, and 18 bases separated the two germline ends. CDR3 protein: CASSYGPGESVGYTF. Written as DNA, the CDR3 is TGTGCCAGCAGTTACGGGCCTGGGGAGTCGGTCGGCTACACCTTC.

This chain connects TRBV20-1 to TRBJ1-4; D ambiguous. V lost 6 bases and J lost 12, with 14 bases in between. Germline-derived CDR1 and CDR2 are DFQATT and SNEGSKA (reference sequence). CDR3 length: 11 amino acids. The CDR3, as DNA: TGCAGTGCAAGACGTAGTGAGGAACTGTTTTTT. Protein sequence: CSARRSEELFF.

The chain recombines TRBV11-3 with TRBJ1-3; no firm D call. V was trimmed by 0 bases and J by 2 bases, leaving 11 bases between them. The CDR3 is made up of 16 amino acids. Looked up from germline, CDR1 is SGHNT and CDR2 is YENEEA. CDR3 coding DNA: TGTGCCAGCAGCTTAGATAGCAGAAGCCCTGGAAACACCATATATTTT. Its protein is CASSLDSRSPGNTIYF.

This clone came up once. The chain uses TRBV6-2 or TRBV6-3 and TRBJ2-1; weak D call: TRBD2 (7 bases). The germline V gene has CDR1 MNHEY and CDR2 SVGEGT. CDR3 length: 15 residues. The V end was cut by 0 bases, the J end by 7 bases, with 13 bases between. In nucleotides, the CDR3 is TGTGCCAGCAGTTACTCTGTGGGGGGGCTGAATGAGCAGTTCTTC. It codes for CASSYSVGGLNEQFF.

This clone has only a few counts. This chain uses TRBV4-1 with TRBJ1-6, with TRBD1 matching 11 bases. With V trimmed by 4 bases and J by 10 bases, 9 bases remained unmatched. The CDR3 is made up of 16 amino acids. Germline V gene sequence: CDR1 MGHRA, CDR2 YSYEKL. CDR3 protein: CASSRRTGGEGSPLHF. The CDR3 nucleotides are TGCGCCAGCAGCCGAAGGACAGGGGGCGAGGGCTCACCCCTCCACTTT.

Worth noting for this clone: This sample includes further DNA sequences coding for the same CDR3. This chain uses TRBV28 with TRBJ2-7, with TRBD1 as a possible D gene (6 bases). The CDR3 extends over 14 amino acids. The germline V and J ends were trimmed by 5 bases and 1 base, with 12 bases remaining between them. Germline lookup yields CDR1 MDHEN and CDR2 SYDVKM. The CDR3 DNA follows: TGTGCCAGCAGTAAACAGGGTGGGTCCTACGAGCAGTACTTC. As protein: CASSKQGGSYEQYF.

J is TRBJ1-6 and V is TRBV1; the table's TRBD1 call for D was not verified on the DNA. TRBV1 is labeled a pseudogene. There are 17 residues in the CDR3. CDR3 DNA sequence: TGCACCAGCAGCCAAGGGACGCAGGGAAATTATAATTCACCCCTCCACTTT. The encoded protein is CTSSQGTQGNYNSPLHF.

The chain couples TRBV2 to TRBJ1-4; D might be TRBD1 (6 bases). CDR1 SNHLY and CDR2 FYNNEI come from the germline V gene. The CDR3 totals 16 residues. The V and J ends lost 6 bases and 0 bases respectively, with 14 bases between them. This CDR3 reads CASSSDSYATNEKLFF. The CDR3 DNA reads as TGTGCCAGCAGCTCGGACAGTTATGCAACTAATGAAAAACTGTTTTTT. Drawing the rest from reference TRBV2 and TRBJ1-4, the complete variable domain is EPEVTQTPSHQVTQMGQEVILRCVPISNHLYFYWYRQILGQKVEFLVSFYNNEISEKSEIFDDQFSVERPDGSNFTLKIRSTKLEDSAMYFCASSSDSYATNEKLFFGSGTQLSVL.

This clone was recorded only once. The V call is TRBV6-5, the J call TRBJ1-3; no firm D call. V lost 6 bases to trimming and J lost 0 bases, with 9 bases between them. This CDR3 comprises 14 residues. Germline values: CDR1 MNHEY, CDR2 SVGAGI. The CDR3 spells CASRATSSGNTIYF. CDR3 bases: TGTGCCAGCAGGGCCACCTCCTCTGGAAACACCATATATTTT.

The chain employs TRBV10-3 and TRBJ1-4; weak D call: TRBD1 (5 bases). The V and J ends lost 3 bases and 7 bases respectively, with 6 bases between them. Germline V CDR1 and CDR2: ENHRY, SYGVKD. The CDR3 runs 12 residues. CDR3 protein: CAISDGGEKLFF. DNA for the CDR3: TGTGCCATCAGTGACGGGGGTGAAAAACTGTTTTTT.

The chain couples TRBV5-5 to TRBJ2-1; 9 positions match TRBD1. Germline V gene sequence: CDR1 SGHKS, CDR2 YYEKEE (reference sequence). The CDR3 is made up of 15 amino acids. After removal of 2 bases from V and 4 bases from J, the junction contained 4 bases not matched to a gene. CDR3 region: CASSFGQGHYNEQFF. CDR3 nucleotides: TGTGCCAGCAGCTTTGGACAGGGGCATTACAATGAGCAGTTCTTC.

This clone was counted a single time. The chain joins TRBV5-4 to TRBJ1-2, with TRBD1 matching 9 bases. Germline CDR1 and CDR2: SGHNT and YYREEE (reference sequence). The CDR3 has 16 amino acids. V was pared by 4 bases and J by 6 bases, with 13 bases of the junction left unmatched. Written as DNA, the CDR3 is TGTGCCAGCAGCCGAGGACAGGGGCCGGAGAAGAATGGCTACACCTTC. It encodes CASSRGQGPEKNGYTF.

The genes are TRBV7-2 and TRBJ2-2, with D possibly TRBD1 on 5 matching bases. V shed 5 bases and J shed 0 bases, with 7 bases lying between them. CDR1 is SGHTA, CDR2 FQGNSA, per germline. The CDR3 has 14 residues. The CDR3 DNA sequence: TGTGCCAGCAGCCGGACAACGAACACCGGGGAGCTGTTTTTT. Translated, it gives CASSRTTNTGELFF.

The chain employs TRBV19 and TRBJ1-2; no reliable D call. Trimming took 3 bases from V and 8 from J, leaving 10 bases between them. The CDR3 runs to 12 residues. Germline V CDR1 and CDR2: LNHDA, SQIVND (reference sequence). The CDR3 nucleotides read TGTGCCAGTAGTATTTTATATTCGGGCTACACCTTC. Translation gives CASSILYSGYTF.

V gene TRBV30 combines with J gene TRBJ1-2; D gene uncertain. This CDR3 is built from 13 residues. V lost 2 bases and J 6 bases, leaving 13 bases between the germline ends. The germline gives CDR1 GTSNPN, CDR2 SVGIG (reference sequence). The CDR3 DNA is TGTGCCTGGAGTTCAGGTATTACGGATGGCTACACCTTC. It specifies CAWSSGITDGYTF.

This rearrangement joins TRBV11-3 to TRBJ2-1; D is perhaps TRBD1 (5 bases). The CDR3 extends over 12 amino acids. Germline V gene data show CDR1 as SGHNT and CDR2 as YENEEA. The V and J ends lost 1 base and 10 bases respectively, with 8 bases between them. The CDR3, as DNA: TGTGCCAGCAGCTTAGTAGGGGCCGAGCAGTTCTTC. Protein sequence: CASSLVGAEQFF.

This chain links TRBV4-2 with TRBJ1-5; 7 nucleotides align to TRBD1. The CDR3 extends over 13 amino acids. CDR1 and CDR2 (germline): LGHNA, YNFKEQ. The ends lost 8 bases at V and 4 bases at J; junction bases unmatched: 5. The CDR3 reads CASGTEGNQPQHF. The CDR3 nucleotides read TGTGCCAGCGGGACAGAGGGAAATCAGCCCCAGCATTTT.

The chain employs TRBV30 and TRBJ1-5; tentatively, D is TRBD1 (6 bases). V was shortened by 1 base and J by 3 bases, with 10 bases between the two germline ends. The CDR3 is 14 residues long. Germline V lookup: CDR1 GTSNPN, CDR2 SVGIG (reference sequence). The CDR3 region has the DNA TGTGCCTGGAGTGGCGGACAGACCAATCAGCCCCAGCATTTT. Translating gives CAWSGGQTNQPQHF.

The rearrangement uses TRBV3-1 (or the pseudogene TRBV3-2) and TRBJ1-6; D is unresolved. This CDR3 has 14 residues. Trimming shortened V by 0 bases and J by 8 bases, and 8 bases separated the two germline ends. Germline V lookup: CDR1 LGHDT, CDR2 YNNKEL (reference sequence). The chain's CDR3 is CASSQDSLDSPLHF. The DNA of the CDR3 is TGTGCCAGCAGCCAAGATTCGTTAGATTCACCCCTCCACTTT.